This section outlines one T cell receptor (beta chain) sequence together with its context. Its antigen is not known. The sample belongs to a study of OX40 agonist ivuxolimab in advanced cancers. Whole-study context: The dose-escalation cohort had hepatocellular carcinoma, melanoma, renal cell or head and neck cancer.

TCRdb keeps only in-frame clones here, not all; method: immunoSEQ multiplex PCR. The sample consists of 75,000 to 95,000 clones, roughly 90% of them appearing once. Study-level findings and limits: In a subset of nonresponders, normalized T-cell clonal expansion was also low.

This CDR3 is built from 16 residues. CDR1 MDHEN and CDR2 SYDVKM come from the germline V gene. After removal of 5 bases from V and 6 bases from J, the junction contained 11 bases not matched to a gene. Sample: CD4+ or CD8+ T cells sorted from blood, taken in a trial of the OX40 agonist ivuxolimab. V is TRBV28 and J is TRBJ2-1, with 9 bases identical to TRBD1. This TCR was recovered from an adult with an advanced solid tumor such as melanoma, head and neck, liver or kidney cancer. CDR3: CASSRRPGQGSNEQFF. CDR3 bases: TGTGCCAGCAGTCGTCGTCCGGGACAGGGTAGCAATGAGCAGTTCTTC.